What follows describes a single TCR beta chain. The antigen remains unidentified. Sequenced by immunoSEQ multiplex PCR; TCRdb stores in-frame clones only, minus some. The sample holds about half a million clones, 81% seen once. The data were obtained in a study of shared clonotypes between healthy human individuals. Overall study: A couple of women and three men aged 18 to 49 made up the donors. Study-wide findings and caveats: It was anticipated that sequencing depth would influence how many clonotypes donors shared. Apart from blood, nothing was sampled; tissue repertoires likely differ.

Genomic DNA for unsorted samples, which was extracted with the QIAamp DNA Blood Mini kit, came from 85 million to 90 million PBMCs. The receptor was isolated from a woman between 35 and 50 years old in good health. Some clones in this sample may be carry-over from other donors' samples. Sequences were obtained from PBMCs.

In DNA, the CDR3 is TGTGCCTGGAGACTGGACAGGATGAACACTGAAGCTTTCTTT. Translating it yields CAWRLDRMNTEAFF. V and J are TRBV30 and TRBJ1-1, with TRBD1 matching 7 bases. The CDR3 is 14 amino acids. The junction had 4 bases not matched to a gene; V was cut back by 3 bases and J by 0 bases. Germline V gene lookup returns CDR1 GTSNPN and CDR2 SVGIG (reference sequence).